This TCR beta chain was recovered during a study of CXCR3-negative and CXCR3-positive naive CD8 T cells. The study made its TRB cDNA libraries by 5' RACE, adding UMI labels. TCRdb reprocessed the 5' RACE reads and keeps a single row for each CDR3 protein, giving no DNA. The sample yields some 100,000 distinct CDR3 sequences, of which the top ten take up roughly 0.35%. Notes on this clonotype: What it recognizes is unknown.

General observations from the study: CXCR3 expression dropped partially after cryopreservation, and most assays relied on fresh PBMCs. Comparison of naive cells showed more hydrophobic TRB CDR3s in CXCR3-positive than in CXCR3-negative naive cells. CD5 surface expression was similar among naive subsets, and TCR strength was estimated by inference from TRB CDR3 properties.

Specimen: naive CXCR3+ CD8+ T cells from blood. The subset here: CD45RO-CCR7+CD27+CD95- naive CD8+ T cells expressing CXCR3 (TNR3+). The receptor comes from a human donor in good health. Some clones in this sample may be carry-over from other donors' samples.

The CDR3 loop is CATLRAGGAPDTQYF. The V call is TRBV28, the J call TRBJ2-3; the TCRdb call, TRBD1, lacks DNA for checking. In germline, CDR1 is MDHEN, CDR2 SYDVKM. This CDR3 comprises 15 residues.